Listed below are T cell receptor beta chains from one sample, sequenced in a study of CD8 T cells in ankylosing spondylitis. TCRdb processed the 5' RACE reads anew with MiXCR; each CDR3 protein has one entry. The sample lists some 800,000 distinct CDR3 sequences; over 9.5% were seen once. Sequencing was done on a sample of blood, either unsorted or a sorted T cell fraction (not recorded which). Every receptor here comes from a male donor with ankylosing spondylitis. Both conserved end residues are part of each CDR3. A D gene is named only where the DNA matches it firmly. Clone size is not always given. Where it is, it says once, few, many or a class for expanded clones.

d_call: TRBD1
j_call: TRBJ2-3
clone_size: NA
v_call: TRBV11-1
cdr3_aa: CASSLLGTGDWIADTQYF
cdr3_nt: TGTGCCAGCAGCTTATTGGGGACAGGGGATTGGATTGCAGATACGCAGTATTTT

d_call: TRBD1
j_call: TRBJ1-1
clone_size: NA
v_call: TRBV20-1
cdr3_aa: CSAFRGQAEAFF
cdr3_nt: TGCAGTGCCTTCAGGGGGCAGGCTGAAGCTTTCTTT

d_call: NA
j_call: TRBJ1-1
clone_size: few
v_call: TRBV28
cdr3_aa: CASSFTRGASTEAFF
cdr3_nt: TGTGCCAGCAGTTTCACTCGGGGGGCGAGCACTGAAGCTTTCTTT

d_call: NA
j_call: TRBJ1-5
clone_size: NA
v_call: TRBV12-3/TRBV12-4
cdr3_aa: CASSSTRTVRPQHF
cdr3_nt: TGTGCCAGCAGTTCGACCCGGACAGTACGGCCCCAGCATTTT

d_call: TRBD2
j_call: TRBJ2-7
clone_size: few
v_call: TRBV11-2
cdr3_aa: CASSRGLAGQGEQYF
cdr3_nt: TGTGCCAGCAGCCGCGGACTAGCGGGACAGGGGGAGCAGTACTTC

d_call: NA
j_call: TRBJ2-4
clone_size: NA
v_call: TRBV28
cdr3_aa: CASSTRGVAKNIQYF
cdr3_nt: TGTGCCAGCAGTACTAGGGGGGTAGCCAAAAACATTCAGTACTTC

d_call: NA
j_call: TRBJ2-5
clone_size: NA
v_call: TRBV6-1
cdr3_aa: CASSQRGPEETQYF
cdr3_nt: TGTGCCAGCAGCCAAAGGGGTCCCGAAGAGACCCAGTACTTC

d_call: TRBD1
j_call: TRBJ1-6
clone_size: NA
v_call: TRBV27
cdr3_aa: CASSYAWTGNSPLHF
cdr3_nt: TGTGCCAGCAGTTACGCCTGGACAGGGAATTCACCCCTCCACTTT

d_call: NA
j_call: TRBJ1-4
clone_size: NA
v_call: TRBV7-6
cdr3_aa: CASSSVGRIGSEKLFF
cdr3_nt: TGTGCCAGCAGCTCCGTGGGAAGAATCGGCAGTGAAAAACTGTTTTTT

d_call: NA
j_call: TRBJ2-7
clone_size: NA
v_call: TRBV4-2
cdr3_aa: CASSQVDIGEQYF
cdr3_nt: TGTGCCAGCAGCCAAGTCGACATCGGCGAGCAGTACTTC

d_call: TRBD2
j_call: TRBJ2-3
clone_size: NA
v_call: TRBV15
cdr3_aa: CATSRDPGTSGNPRGTQYF
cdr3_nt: TGTGCCACCAGCAGAGACCCCGGGACTAGCGGGAACCCGCGGGGGACGCAGTATTTT

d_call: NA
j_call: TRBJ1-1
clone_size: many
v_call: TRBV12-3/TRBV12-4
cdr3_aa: CASSPTLRDTEAFF
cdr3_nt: TGTGCCAGCAGTCCCACTCTGAGGGACACTGAAGCTTTCTTT

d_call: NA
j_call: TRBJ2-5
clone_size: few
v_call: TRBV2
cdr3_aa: CASMQGGETQYF
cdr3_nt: TGTGCCAGCATGCAAGGAGGAGAGACCCAGTACTTC

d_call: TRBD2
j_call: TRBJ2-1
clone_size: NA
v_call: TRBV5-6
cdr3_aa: CASSASFSGGVEQFF
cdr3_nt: TGTGCCAGCAGCGCCTCATTTAGCGGGGGGGTTGAGCAGTTCTTC

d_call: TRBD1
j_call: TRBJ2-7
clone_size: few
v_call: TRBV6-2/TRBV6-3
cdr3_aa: CASRAGGSLYEQYF
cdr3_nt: TGTGCCAGCAGAGCAGGGGGCTCTCTCTACGAGCAGTACTTC

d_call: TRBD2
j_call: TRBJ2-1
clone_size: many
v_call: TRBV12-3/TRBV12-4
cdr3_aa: CASSFVSGGNDEQFF
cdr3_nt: TGTGCCAGCAGTTTCGTCTCGGGGGGGAACGATGAGCAGTTCTTC

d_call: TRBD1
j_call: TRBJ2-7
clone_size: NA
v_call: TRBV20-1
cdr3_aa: CSAREGTGSDEQYF
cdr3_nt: TGCAGTGCTAGAGAGGGGACAGGGTCTGACGAGCAGTACTTC

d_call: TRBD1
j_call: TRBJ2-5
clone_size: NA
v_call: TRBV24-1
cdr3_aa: CATSDLGTAQETQYF
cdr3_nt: TGTGCCACCAGTGATTTGGGGACAGCACAAGAGACCCAGTACTTC

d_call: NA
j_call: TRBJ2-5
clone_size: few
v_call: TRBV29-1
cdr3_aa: CSALTAYQETQYF
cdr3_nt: TGCAGCGCGCTTACGGCGTACCAAGAGACCCAGTACTTC

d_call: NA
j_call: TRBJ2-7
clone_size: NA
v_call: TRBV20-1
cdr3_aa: CSASQGGDNEQYF
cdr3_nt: TGCAGTGCTTCACAGGGGGGGGACAACGAGCAGTACTTC

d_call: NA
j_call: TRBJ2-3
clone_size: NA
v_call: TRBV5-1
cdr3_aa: CASSWRDPSTDTQYF
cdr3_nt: TGCGCCAGCAGCTGGCGGGACCCTAGCACAGATACGCAGTATTTT

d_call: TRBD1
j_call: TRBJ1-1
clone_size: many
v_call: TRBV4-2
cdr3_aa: CASSDRVGTEAFF
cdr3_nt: TGTGCCAGCAGCGACAGGGTCGGAACTGAAGCTTTCTTT

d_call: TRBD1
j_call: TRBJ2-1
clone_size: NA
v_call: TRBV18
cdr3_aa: CASSEGQGAGNEQFF
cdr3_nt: TGTGCCAGCTCGGAAGGACAGGGGGCGGGGAATGAGCAGTTCTTC

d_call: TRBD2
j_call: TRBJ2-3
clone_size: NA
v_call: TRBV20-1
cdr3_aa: CSARNRLAGGTDTQYF
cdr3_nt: TGCAGTGCTCGAAACCGACTAGCGGGAGGCACAGATACGCAGTATTTT

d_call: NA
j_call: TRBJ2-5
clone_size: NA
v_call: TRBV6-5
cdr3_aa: CASSYSRNGETQYF
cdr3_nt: TGTGCCAGCAGTTATTCCAGGAACGGGGAGACCCAGTACTTC

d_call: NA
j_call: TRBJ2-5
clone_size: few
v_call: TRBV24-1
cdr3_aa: CATSDLIGAKETQYF
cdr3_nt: TGTGCCACCAGTGATTTGATAGGGGCTAAGGAGACCCAGTACTTC

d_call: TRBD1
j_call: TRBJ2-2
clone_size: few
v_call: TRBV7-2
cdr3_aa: CASSTRTGRGGELFF
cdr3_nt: TGTGCCAGCAGCACCCGGACAGGGCGGGGCGGGGAGCTGTTTTTT